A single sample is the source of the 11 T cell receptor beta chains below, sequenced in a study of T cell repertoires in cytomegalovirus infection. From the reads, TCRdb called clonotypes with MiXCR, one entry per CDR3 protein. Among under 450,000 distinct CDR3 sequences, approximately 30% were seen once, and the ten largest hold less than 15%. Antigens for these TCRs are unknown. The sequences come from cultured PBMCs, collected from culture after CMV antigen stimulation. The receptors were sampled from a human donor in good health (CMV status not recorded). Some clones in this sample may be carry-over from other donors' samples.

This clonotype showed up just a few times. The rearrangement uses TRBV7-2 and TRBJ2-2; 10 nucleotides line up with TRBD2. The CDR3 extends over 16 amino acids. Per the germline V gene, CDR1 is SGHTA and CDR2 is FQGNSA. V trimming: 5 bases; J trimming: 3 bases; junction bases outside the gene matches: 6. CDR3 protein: CASSRVLAGDTGELFF. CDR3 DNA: TGTGCCAGCAGCCGGGTGCTAGCGGGAGACACCGGGGAGCTGTTTTTT.

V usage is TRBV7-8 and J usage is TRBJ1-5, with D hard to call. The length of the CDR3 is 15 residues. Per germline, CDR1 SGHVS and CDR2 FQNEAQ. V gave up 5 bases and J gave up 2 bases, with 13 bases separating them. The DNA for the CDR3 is TGTGCCAGCAGCCGACCCCGGGATGGCAATCAGCCCCAGCATTTT. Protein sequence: CASSRPRDGNQPQHF.

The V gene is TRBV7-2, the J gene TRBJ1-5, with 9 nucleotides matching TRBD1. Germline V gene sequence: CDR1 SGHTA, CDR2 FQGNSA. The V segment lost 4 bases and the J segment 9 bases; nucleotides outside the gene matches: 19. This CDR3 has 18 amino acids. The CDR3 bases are TGTGCCAGCAGCTCCCGGGACAGGGCAGGAGTTAGGTCTCGGCCCCAGCATTTT. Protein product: CASSSRDRAGVRSRPQHF.

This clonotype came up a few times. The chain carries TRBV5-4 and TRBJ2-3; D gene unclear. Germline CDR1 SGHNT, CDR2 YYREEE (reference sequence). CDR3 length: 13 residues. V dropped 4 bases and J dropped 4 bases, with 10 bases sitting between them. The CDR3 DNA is TGTGCCAGCAGCCCTAATTACGCAGATACGCAGTATTTT. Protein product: CASSPNYADTQYF.

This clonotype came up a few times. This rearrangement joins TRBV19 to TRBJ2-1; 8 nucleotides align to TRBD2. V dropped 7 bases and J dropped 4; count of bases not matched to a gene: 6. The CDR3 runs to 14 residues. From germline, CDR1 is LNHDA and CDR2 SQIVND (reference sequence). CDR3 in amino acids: CASTREAGYNEQFF. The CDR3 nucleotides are TGTGCCAGTACGCGGGAGGCCGGATACAATGAGCAGTTCTTC.

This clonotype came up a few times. The CDR3 protein is CASSQGVGTSGDSYNEQFF. For the CDR3, the DNA is TGCGCCAGCAGCCAAGGGGTTGGTACTAGCGGGGACTCCTACAATGAGCAGTTCTTC. The chain has TRBV4-3 and TRBJ2-1; 10 nucleotides line up with TRBD2. The germline V gene encodes CDR1 LGHNA and CDR2 YSLEER. V trimming: 1 base; J trimming: 0 bases; junction bases outside the gene matches: 9. The CDR3 is 19 amino acids.

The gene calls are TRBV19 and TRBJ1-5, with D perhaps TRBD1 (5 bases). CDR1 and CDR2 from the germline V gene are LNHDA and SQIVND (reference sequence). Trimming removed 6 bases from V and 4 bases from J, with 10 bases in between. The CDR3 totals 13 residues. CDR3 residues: CASRDDRNQPQHF. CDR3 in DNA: TGTGCCAGTAGGGACGACAGAAATCAGCCCCAGCATTTT.

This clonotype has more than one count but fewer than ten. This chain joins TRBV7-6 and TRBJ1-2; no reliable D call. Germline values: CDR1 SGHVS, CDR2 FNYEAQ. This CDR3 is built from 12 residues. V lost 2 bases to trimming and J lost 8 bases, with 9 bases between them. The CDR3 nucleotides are TGTGCCAGCAGCTTACAGGTTGAGGGCTACACCTTC. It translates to CASSLQVEGYTF.

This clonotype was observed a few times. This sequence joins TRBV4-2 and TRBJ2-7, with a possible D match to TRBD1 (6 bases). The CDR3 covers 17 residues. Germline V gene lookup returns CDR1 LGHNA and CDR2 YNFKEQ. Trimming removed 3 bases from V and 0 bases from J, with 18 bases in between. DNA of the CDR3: TGTGCCAGCAGCCAGTCGTCCCGGGACACACCCTCCTACGAGCAGTACTTC. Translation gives CASSQSSRDTPSYEQYF.

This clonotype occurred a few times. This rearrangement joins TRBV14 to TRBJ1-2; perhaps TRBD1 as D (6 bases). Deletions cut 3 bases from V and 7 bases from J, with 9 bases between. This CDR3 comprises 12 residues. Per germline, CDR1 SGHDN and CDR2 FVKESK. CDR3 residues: CASSQYRVGYTF. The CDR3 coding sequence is TGTGCCAGCAGCCAGTACAGGGTTGGCTACACCTTC.

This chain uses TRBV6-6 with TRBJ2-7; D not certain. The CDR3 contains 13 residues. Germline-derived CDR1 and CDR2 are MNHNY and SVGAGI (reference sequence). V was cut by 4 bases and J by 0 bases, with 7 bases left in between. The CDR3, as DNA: TGTGCCAGCAGTTCCGTTGGCTCCTACGAGCAGTACTTC. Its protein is CASSSVGSYEQYF.